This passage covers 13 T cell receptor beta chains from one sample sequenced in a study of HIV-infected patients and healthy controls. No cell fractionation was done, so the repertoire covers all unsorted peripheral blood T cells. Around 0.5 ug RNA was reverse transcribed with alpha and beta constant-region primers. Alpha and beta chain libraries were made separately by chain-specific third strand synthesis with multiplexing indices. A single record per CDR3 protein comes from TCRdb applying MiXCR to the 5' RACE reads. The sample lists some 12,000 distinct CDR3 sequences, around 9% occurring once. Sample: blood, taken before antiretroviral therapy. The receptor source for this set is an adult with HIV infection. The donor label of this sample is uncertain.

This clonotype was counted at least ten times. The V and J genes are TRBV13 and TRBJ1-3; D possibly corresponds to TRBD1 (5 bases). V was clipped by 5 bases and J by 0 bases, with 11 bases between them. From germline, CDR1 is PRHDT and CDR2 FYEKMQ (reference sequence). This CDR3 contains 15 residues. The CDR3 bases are TGTGCCAGCAGCACAACAGGTCTCTCTGGAAACACCATATATTTT. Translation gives CASSTTGLSGNTIYF.

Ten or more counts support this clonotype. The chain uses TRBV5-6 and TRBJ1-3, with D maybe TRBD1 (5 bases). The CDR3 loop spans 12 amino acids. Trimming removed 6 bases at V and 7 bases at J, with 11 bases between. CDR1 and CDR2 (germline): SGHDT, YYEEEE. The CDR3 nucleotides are TGTGCCAGCACCCTTTGGGGGAACACCATATATTTT. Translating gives CASTLWGNTIYF.

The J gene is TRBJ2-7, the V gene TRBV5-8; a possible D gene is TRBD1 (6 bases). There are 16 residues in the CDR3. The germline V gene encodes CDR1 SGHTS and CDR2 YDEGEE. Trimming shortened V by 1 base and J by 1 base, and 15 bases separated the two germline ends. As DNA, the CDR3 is TGTGCCAGCAGCTTGTTATCTTACGACAGGTCCTACGAGCAGTACTTC. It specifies CASSLLSYDRSYEQYF.

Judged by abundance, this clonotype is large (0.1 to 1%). The CDR3 DNA follows: TGTGCCAGCAGCTCAGGAGTCGAGCAGTACTTC. This encodes CASSSGVEQYF. The chain couples TRBV9 to TRBJ2-7; no clear D. The CDR3 runs 11 residues. The ends were cut back, 4 bases at V and 6 bases at J, with 8 bases in the middle. Germline V gene sequence: CDR1 SGDLS, CDR2 YYNGEE.

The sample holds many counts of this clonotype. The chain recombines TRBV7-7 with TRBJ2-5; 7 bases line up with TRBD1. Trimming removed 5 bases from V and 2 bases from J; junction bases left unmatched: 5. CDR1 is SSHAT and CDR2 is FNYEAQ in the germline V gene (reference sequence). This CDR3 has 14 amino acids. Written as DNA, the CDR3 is TGTGCCAGCAGCCCTCGACAGGGTCAAGAGACCCAGTACTTC. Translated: CASSPRQGQETQYF.

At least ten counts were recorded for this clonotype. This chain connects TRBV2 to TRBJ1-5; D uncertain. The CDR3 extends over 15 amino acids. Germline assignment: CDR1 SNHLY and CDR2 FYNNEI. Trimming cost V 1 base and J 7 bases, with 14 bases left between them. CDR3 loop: CASSEGYGEEQPQHF. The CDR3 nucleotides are TGTGCCAGCAGTGAAGGATATGGAGAAGAACAGCCCCAGCATTTT.

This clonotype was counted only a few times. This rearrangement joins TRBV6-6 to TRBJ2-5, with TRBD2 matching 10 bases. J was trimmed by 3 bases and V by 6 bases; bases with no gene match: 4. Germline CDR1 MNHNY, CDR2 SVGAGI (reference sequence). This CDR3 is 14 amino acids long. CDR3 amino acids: CASSLAGVEETQYF. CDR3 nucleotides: TGTGCCAGCAGCCTAGCGGGGGTAGAAGAGACCCAGTACTTC.

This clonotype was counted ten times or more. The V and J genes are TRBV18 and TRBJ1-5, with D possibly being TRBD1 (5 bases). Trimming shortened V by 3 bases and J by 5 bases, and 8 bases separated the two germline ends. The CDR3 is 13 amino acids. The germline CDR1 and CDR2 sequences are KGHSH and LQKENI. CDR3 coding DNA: TGTGCCAGCTCACCCGAGACAGATCAGCCCCAGCATTTT. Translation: CASSPETDQPQHF.

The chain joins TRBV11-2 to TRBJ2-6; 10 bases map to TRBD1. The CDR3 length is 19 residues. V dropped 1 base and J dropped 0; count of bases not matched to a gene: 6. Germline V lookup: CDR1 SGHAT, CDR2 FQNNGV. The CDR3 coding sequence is TGTGCCAGCAGCTTAGTAAGATGGACAGGGGGCTCTGGGGCCAACGTCCTGACTTTC. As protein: CASSLVRWTGGSGANVLTF.

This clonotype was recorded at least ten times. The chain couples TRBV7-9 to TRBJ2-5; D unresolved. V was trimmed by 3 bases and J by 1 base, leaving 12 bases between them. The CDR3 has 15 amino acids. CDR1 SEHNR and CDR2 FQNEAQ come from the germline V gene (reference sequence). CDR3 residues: CASSLGSTPQETQYF. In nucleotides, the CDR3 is TGTGCCAGCAGCTTGGGGTCCACGCCCCAAGAGACCCAGTACTTC.

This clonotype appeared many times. DNA for the CDR3: TGTGCCAGCAGCTCCCGAATTGGGGGTCCCACCGGGGAGCTGTTTTTT. Residues: CASSSRIGGPTGELFF. V is TRBV7-3 and J is TRBJ2-2; D may be TRBD1 or TRBD2 (5 bases each). This CDR3 is 16 amino acids long. V was pared by 4 bases and J by 4 bases, with 16 bases between. The germline V gene has CDR1 SGHTA and CDR2 FQGTGA.

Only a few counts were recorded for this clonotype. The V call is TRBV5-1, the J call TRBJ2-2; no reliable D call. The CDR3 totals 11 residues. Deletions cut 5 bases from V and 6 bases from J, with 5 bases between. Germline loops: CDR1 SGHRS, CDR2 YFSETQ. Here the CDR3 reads CASRRSGELFF. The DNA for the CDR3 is TGCGCCAGCAGACGGTCCGGGGAGCTGTTTTTT.

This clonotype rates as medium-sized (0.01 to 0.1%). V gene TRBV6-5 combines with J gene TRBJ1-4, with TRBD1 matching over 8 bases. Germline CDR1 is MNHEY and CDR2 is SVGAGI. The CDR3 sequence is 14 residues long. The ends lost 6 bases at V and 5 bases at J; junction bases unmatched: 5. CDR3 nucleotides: TGTGCCAGCAGCCGGACAGGGTCGAATGAAAAACTGTTTTTT. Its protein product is CASSRTGSNEKLFF.